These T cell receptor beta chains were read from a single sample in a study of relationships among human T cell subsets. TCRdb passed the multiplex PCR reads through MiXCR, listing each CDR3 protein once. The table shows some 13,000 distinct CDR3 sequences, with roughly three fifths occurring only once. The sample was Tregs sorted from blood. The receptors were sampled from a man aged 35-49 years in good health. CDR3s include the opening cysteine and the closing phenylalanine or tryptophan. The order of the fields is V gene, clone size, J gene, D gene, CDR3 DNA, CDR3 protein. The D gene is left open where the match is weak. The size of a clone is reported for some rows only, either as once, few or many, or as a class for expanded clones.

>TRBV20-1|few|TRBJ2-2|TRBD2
TGCAGTGCTTATAGCGGGGCGAACACCGGGGAGCTGTTTTTT
CSAYSGANTGELFF
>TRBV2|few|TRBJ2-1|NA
TGTGCCAGCAGTGGGTGGGGGGTCCTTTACAATGAGCAGTTCTTC
CASSGWGVLYNEQFF
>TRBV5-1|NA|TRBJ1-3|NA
TGCGCCAGCAGCTTGGACGGTTCCTCTGGAAACACCATATATTTT
CASSLDGSSGNTIYF
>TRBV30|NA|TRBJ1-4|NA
TGTGCCTGGAACCAGGGGCAGGCTAATGAAAAACTGTTTTTT
CAWNQGQANEKLFF
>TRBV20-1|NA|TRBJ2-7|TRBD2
TGCAGTGCTAGGAGCGGGGTTAGCTCCTACGAGCAGTACTTC
CSARSGVSSYEQYF
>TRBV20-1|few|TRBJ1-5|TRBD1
TGCAGTGCAGCCGACAGGGACTCGCAGCCCCAGCATTTT
CSAADRDSQPQHF
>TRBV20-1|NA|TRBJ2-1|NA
TGCAGTGCTAGAGGCAGGGTGAAAAACAATGAGCAGTTCTTC
CSARGRVKNNEQFF
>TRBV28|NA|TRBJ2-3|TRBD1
TGTGCCAGCAGGCTAATACAGGGGGCTCGCACAGATACGCAGTATTTT
CASRLIQGARTDTQYF
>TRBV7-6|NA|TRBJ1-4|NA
TGTGCCAGCAGCTTAGGGTCCCACGAAAAACTGTTTTTT
CASSLGSHEKLFF
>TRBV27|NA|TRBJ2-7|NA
TGTGCCAGCAGTTTTAGCAGGGAAAAGCAGTACTTC
CASSFSREKQYF
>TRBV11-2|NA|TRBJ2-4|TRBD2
TGTGCCAGCAGCTCCAAAGCGGGAGGGCTAGCCAAAAACATTCAGTACTTC
CASSSKAGGLAKNIQYF
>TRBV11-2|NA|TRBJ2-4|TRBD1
TGTGCCAGCAGCTTACACAGGGGGCACAAAAACATTCAGTACTTC
CASSLHRGHKNIQYF
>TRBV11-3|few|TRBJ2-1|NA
TGTGCCAGCAGCTTAGGGCAGAACAATGAGCAGTTCTTC
CASSLGQNNEQFF
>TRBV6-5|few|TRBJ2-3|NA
TGTGCCAGCAGTTACTCGAGATATAAGGCAGAGGGCACAGATACGCAGTATTTT
CASSYSRYKAEGTDTQYF
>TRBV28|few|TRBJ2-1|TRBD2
TGTGCCAGCAGTTTAGCCGGGACTAGCGCATACAATGAGCAGTTCTTC
CASSLAGTSAYNEQFF
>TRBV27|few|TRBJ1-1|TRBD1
TGTGCCAGCCGACTAGGACAGGGCAAGAACACTGAAGCTTTCTTT
CASRLGQGKNTEAFF
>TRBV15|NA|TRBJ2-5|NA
TGTGCCACCAGCATAGGGGAGACCCAGTACTTC
CATSIGETQYF
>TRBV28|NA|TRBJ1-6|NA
TGTGCCAGCAGTGGGGGTCAGGGGCCAAATTCACCCCTCCACTTT
CASSGGQGPNSPLHF
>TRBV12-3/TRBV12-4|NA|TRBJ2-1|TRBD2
TGTGCCAGCAGGGGCGGGACTAGCGGGGGGGTCGAGCAGTTCTTC
CASRGGTSGGVEQFF
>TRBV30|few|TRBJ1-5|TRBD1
TGTGCCTACGGACAGGAGAGCAATCAGCCCCAGCATTTT
CAYGQESNQPQHF
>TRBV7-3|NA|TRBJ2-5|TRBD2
TGTGCCAGCAGCCCGATAGCGGGAGGGGGCCAAGAGACCCAGTACTTC
CASSPIAGGGQETQYF
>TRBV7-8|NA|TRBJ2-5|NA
TGTGCCAGCAGCTTGGGATCACGGCAAGAGACCCAGTACTTC
CASSLGSRQETQYF
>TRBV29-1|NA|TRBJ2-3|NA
TGCAGCGCCTGGGACTCTACAGATACGCAGTATTTT
CSAWDSTDTQYF
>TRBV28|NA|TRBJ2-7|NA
TGTGCCAGCAGTTCCCCTCCTAACGAGCAGTACTTC
CASSSPPNEQYF
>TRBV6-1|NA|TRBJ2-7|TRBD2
TGTGCCAGCAGTGGCGGGACTAGCGGGGGGTCCTACGAGCGGTACTTC
CASSGGTSGGSYERYF
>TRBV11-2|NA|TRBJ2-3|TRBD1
TGTGCCAGCAGCTTTAACAGACAGGGTTCAGATACGCAGTATTTT
CASSFNRQGSDTQYF
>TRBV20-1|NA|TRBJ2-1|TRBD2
TGCAGTGCTATTGACCCGGGACTAGCGGGAGGGCCTAATGAGCAGTTCTTC
CSAIDPGLAGGPNEQFF
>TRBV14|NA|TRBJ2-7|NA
TGTGCCAGCAGCCAAGTGGAGTGGTACGAGCAGTACTTC
CASSQVEWYEQYF
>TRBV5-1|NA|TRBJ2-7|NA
TGCGCCAGCAGCTTAGATAGGATCTACGAGCAGTGCTTC
CASSLDRIYEQCF
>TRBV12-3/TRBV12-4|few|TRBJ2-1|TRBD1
TGTGCCAGCAGACCCTCGGGACAGTCTTACAATGAGCAGTTCTTC
CASRPSGQSYNEQFF
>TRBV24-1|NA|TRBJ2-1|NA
TGTGCCGCCAGTGATTTCAGGGCCGATGAGCAGTTCTTC
CAASDFRADEQFF
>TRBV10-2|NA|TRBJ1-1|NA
TGCGCCAGCAGTGAGGCGGACACTGAAGCTTTCTTT
CASSEADTEAFF
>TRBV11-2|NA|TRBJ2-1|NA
TGTGCCAGCAGCAAGAGGATGGGGAATGAGCAGTTCTTC
CASSKRMGNEQFF
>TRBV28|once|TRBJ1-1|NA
TGTGCCAGCAGTTTCTTCGTGACGCCTAAGGGCACTGAAGCTTTCTTT
CASSFFVTPKGTEAFF
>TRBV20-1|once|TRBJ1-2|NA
TGCAGTGCTAGAGATGAGCGGTGGAACTATGGCTACACCTTC
CSARDERWNYGYTF
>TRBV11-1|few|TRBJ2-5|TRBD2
TGTGCCAGCAGCCCCTGGACTAGCGGGAGGCCAGAGACCCAGTACTTC
CASSPWTSGRPETQYF
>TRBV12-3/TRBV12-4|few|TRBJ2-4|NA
TGTGCCAGCAGTTTAGACACCTCTCGGGCCAAAAACATTCAGTACTTC
CASSLDTSRAKNIQYF
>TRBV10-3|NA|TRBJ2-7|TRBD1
TGTGCCATCAGTGTAGGGCAGGGGGCGTACGAGCAGTACTTC
CAISVGQGAYEQYF
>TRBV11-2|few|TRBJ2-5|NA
TGTGCCAGCAGCTTAGGGGCGGCCCAAGAGACCCAGTACTTC
CASSLGAAQETQYF
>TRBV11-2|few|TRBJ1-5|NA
TGTGCCAGCAGCTTAGTTGCAGGGTGGTCCAATCAGCCCCAGCATTTT
CASSLVAGWSNQPQHF